Given below is one T cell receptor beta chain in context. In its sample, this clonotype was seen a few times. The antigen this receptor binds is unknown. There are no base qualities to consult, and no much larger clone falls within one base. The sample originates from a study of T cell repertoires in cytomegalovirus infection (dated by TCRdb to the late 2010s). Regarding the complete study: Recently identified HLA-C-restricted CMV epitopes, whose presentation resists viral immunomodulation, were targeted by peptide stimulations together with well-studied HLA-B-restricted epitopes. The HLA type of each donor mattered for the analysis, because public TCR beta signatures pointed to carriage of CMV infection along with the matching HLA type.

Taken with the paper, the label for treatment or condition translates to: in vitro stimulation with specific CMV peptide epitopes to enrich CMV-specific T cells. The research as a whole found: Carriers of CMV infection plus the relevant HLA type were discriminated by the cumulative frequency of public TCR beta family members in the study cohort and in an independent roughly 400-donor cohort. The ex vivo response was dominated by HLA-C-restricted CMV-specific TCR beta clonotypes, which also provided the single most frequent clonotype in two of eight donors.

Sequencing used an Illumina HiSeq 1500. TCRdb trimmed public reads at Q25 via fastp, called clones via MiXCR and kept in-frame beta chains. For every CDR3 protein sequence, its rows merge into one entry that carries the most common genes and DNA. The sample data list approximately 220,000 distinct CDR3 sequences, and approximately 38% of these were observed just once. 55% to 60% of the sample is in the top ten clones. There are 16 amino acids in the CDR3, from cysteine to phenylalanine inclusive. Only the CDR3 part of the read is kept: 48 bases, read in frame from the first base. The germline V gene specifies SGHAT as CDR1 and FQNNGV as CDR2. V is trimmed back by 5 bases and J by 8 bases, and the junction contains 11 bases that no gene match accounts for.

The sequencing used CD8+ T cells from cultured PBMCs, collected from culture after CMV antigen stimulation. The origin of this receptor is a human donor in good health (CMV status not recorded). Some clones in this sample may be carry-over from other donors' samples. The chain is made from TRBV11-2 and TRBJ2-1; 11 junctional bases match TRBD2. The base sequence is TGTGCCAGCAGCGATCAGACTAGCGGGAATTTTTATGAGCAGTTCTTC. Its coded protein is CASSDQTSGNFYEQFF.